This section outlines one TCR beta chain sequence together with its context. This sample stems from a study of cytomegalovirus exposure and HLA in healthy donors. Losses at the gene ends were 6 bases for V and 2 bases for J; bases not matched to a gene: 6. Germline V gene lookup returns CDR1 MNHEY and CDR2 SVGAGI. This CDR3 region has 14 residues. A multiplex PCR was run with 60 Vbeta primers and 13 Jbeta primers. Repertoires were generated with immunoSEQ multiplex PCR, while TCRdb's copy carries only in-frame clones and drops some. Of about 200,000 clones in the sample, around 84% were seen once. What was sequenced was PBMCs. The chain employs TRBV6-5 and TRBJ1-1; 7 bases align to TRBD1. The TCR comes from a man aged 35-49 years in good health and CMV-seropositive. CDR3 nucleotides: TGTGCCAGCAGGGATCGACAGGGAAACACTGAAGCTTTCTTT. It codes for CASRDRQGNTEAFF.